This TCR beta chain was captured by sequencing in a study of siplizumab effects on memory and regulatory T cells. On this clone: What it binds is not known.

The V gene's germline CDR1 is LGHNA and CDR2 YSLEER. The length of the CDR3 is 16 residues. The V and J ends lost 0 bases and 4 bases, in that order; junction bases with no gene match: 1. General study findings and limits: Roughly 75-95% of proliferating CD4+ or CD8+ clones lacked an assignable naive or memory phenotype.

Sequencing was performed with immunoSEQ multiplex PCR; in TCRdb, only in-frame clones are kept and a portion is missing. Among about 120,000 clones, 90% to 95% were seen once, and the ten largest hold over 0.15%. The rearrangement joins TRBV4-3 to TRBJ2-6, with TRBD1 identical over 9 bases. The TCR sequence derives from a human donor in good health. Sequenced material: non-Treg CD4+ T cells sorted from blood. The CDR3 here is CASSQDGTGGANVLTF. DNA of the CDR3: TGCGCCAGCAGCCAAGATGGGACAGGGGGGGCCAACGTCCTGACTTTC.